Below are 23 T cell receptor beta chains sequenced from a single sample in a study of siplizumab effects on memory and regulatory T cells. The repertoire was sequenced with immunoSEQ multiplex PCR; TCRdb's copy has only in-frame clones and lacks some. The table shows roughly 100,000 clones, with about 94% occurring only once. The sequenced sample consisted of CD4+ T cells sorted from blood. Every receptor here comes from a human donor in good health.

The chain uses TRBV11-2 and TRBJ2-1, with a weak D call TRBD2 (5 bases). The V end lost 6 bases, the J end lost 4 bases, and 16 bases lay between the germline ends. This CDR3 is 15 amino acids long. The V gene's germline CDR1 is SGHAT and CDR2 FQNNGV. The DNA of the CDR3 is TGTGCCAGCAGACACCTGGGAGCTAGGTACAATGAGCAGTTCTTC. Its translation is CASRHLGARYNEQFF.

The chain couples TRBV10-1 to TRBJ2-2; TRBD2 agrees at 10 bases. After removal of 0 bases from V and 4 bases from J, the junction contained 8 bases not matched to a gene. The CDR3 contains 18 residues. The germline CDR1 and CDR2 sequences are WNHNN and SYGVQD (reference sequence). The CDR3: CASSESGIAGGPTGELFF. DNA of the CDR3: TGCGCCAGCAGTGAGTCGGGAATAGCGGGAGGCCCCACCGGGGAGCTGTTTTTT.

The chain carries TRBV29-1 and TRBJ1-1; D remains unclear. Germline-derived CDR1 and CDR2 are SQVTM and ANQGSEA. This CDR3 is built from 12 residues. V lost 6 bases, J lost 3 bases, and 11 bases lay in between. CDR3 in DNA: TGCAGCGTCCGGGATTACTACACTGAAGCTTTCTTT. Translating gives CSVRDYYTEAFF.

The V and J genes are TRBV28 and TRBJ2-7; D is uncertain. From germline, CDR1 is MDHEN and CDR2 SYDVKM. The CDR3 totals 15 residues. V lost 2 bases and J lost 6, with 17 bases in between. The CDR3 bases are TGTGCCAGCAGTTTACTTACTTTTCGGGTAAGCGAGCAGTACTTC. Translation gives CASSLLTFRVSEQYF. Together with reference TRBV28 and TRBJ2-7, the CDR3 gives the full variable domain: DVKVTQSSRYLVKRTGEKVFLECVQDMDHENMFWYRQDPGLGLRLIYFSYDVKMKEKGDIPEGYSVSREKKERFSLILESASTNQTSMYLCASSLLTFRVSEQYFGPGTRLTVT.

This clone was detected once. The chain couples TRBV30 to TRBJ2-4; D gene uncertain. Germline V gene sequence: CDR1 GTSNPN, CDR2 SVGIG (reference sequence). Trimming took off 4 bases at V and 5 bases at J, with 9 bases between the two ends. CDR3 length equals 12 residues. DNA for the CDR3: TGTGCCTGGAAACCAGAGCAAAACATTCAGTACTTC. Translation gives CAWKPEQNIQYF.

This clone appeared once. DNA of the CDR3: TGCGCCAGCAGCCGAGTTCCAAGCGGGAGTGGTGCAGATACGCAGTATTTT. Its translation is CASSRVPSGSGADTQYF. V is TRBV4-1 and J is TRBJ2-3, with TRBD2 matching 8 bases. Germline V lookup: CDR1 MGHRA, CDR2 YSYEKL. J was trimmed by 4 bases and V by 4 bases; bases with no gene match: 13. The CDR3 covers 17 residues.

The chain has TRBV7-3 and TRBJ1-4; the D is unclear. Per the germline V gene, CDR1 is SGHTA and CDR2 is FQGTGA. V was pared by 4 bases and J by 7 bases, with 10 bases between. The CDR3 sequence is 13 residues long. The CDR3, as DNA: TGTGCCAGCAGCTCCGACTTGGGTGAAAAACTGTTTTTT. It encodes CASSSDLGEKLFF.

For the CDR3, the DNA is TGTGCCAGCAGTTCCCGACTAGCGCTTCACTCCTACGAGCAGTACTTC. The encoded protein is CASSSRLALHSYEQYF. The chain couples TRBV6-5 to TRBJ2-7, with 8 nucleotides matching TRBD2. Germline values: CDR1 MNHEY, CDR2 SVGAGI. This CDR3 is 16 amino acids long. The J segment lost 0 bases and the V segment lost 4 bases, leaving 8 bases of the junction unmatched.

Only a few counts were recorded for this clone. The chain combines TRBV7-8 with TRBJ2-7; 10 bases fit TRBD1. This CDR3 is built from 14 residues. Germline values: CDR1 SGHVS, CDR2 FQNEAQ. The V gene end was trimmed by 4 bases and the J gene end by 3 bases; junction bases not matched to a gene: 3. CDR3 nucleotides: TGTGCCAGCAGCTCGACAGGGGGCAACTACGAGCAGTACTTC. It codes for CASSSTGGNYEQYF.

This clone has a handful of counts. The chain couples TRBV7-9 to TRBJ1-2; D is undetermined. V was trimmed by 3 bases and J by 4 bases, leaving 18 bases between them. This CDR3 region has 16 residues. CDR1 and CDR2 from the germline V gene are SEHNR and FQNEAQ (reference sequence). The DNA for the CDR3 is TGTGCCAGCAGCTTGGAAGTAGTACAGAAAACCTATGGCTACACCTTC. Its translation: CASSLEVVQKTYGYTF.

The rearrangement links TRBV19 to TRBJ2-5, with 8 bases aligning to TRBD2. Looked up from germline, CDR1 is LNHDA and CDR2 is SQIVND (reference sequence). The CDR3 runs to 15 residues. Trimming cost V 5 bases and J 3 bases; bases outside gene matches: 8. The CDR3 sequence is CASSEGLGGKETQYF. The CDR3 DNA reads TGTGCCAGTAGTGAGGGACTAGGTGGCAAAGAGACCCAGTACTTC.

The V call is TRBV6-5, the J call TRBJ1-4; 9 bases match TRBD1. CDR3 size: 14 residues. Trimming at V came to 5 bases and at J to 7 bases, leaving 5 bases not matched to a gene. Germline V lookup: CDR1 MNHEY, CDR2 SVGAGI. CDR3 sequence reads: CASSRRQGGEKLFF. The DNA of the CDR3 is TGTGCCAGCAGTCGACGACAGGGGGGTGAAAAACTGTTTTTT.

This sequence joins TRBV14 and TRBJ1-2; D is perhaps TRBD1 (5 bases). Germline V gene lookup returns CDR1 SGHDN and CDR2 FVKESK. The CDR3 is 12 residues long. The V end was cut by 8 bases, the J end by 2 bases, with 9 bases between. CDR3 coding DNA: TGTGCCAGCGGGGGACGGAACTATGGCTACACCTTC. Translation: CASGGRNYGYTF.

The chain joins TRBV27 to TRBJ1-2, with TRBD1 matching over 9 bases. Germline trimming cut 5 bases from V and 1 base from J; bases unmatched to any gene: 2. CDR3 length: 14 amino acids. Germline V lookup: CDR1 MNHEY, CDR2 SMNVEV (reference sequence). CDR3 amino acids: CASSRQGGNYGYTF. CDR3 nucleotides: TGTGCCAGCAGTAGACAGGGGGGTAACTATGGCTACACCTTC.

This chain joins TRBV7-8 and TRBJ2-1; unclear D gene. The V gene's germline CDR1 is SGHVS and CDR2 FQNEAQ. The CDR3 sequence is 14 residues long. Trimming removed 5 bases at V and 6 bases at J, with 14 bases between. CDR3 DNA: TGTGCCAGCAGCCTTCGGGCTTCAATCAATGAGCAGTTCTTC. It translates to CASSLRASINEQFF.

The chain combines TRBV18 with TRBJ2-7, with TRBD2 matching 7 bases. Unmatched junction bases numbered 9, after V lost 0 bases and J lost 4 bases. CDR3 length equals 16 residues. CDR1 and CDR2 (germline): KGHSH, LQKENI. The DNA for the CDR3 is TGTGCCAGCTCACCACCGGGCCCCAGCGGGGTATACGAGCAGTACTTC. Translation: CASSPPGPSGVYEQYF. Drawing the rest from reference TRBV18 and TRBJ2-7, the complete variable domain is NAGVMQNPRHLVRRRGQEARLRCSPMKGHSHVYWYRQLPEEGLKFMVYLQKENIIDESGMPKERFSAEFPKEGPSILRIQQVVRGDSAAYFCASSPPGPSGVYEQYFGPGTRLTVT.

The V call is TRBV10-2, the J call TRBJ2-4; 7 bases align to TRBD2. V lost 9 bases to trimming and J lost 6 bases; unmatched junction nucleotides: 5. The CDR3 spans 12 residues. CDR1 and CDR2 from the germline V gene are WSHSY and SAAADI. CDR3 bases: TGCGCCAGTGGGCTAGCGGTAAACATTCAGTACTTC. It yields the protein CASGLAVNIQYF.

The chain joins TRBV9 to TRBJ2-7; D gene ambiguous. The germline V gene encodes CDR1 SGDLS and CDR2 YYNGEE. The CDR3 is 12 residues long. V was shortened by 0 bases and J by 5 bases, with 6 bases between the two germline ends. The CDR3 region is CASSVGLDEQYF. The CDR3 DNA reads as TGTGCCAGCAGCGTAGGCTTAGACGAGCAGTACTTC.

This sequence joins TRBV19 and TRBJ1-1; no reliable D call. Germline V gene data show CDR1 as LNHDA and CDR2 as SQIVND (reference sequence). V lost 6 bases and J lost 4, with 12 bases in between. The CDR3 extends over 13 amino acids. CDR3 loop: CASSLKGGTEAFF. CDR3 nucleotides: TGTGCCAGTAGCTTAAAAGGAGGCACTGAAGCTTTCTTT. The complete variable domain, with remaining parts taken from reference TRBV19 and TRBJ1-1, reads DGGITQSPKYLFRKEGQNVTLSCEQNLNHDAMYWYRQDPGQGLRLIYYSQIVNDFQKGDIAEGYSVSREKKESFPLTVTSAQKNPTAFYLCASSLKGGTEAFFGQGTRLTVV.

V gene TRBV6-6 combines with J gene TRBJ1-1, with a weak D call TRBD1 (6 bases). Trimming left V 6 bases short and J 1 base short, with 15 bases between. Germline V gene data show CDR1 as MNHNY and CDR2 as SVGAGI (reference sequence). CDR3 length: 15 residues. The CDR3 nucleotides are TGTGCCAGCAGAACAGGACAGCCTGGGAACACTGAAGCTTTCTTT. Translated, it gives CASRTGQPGNTEAFF.

The J gene is TRBJ2-1, the V gene TRBV29-1, with no clear D. The CDR3 runs to 12 residues. Per germline, CDR1 SQVTM and CDR2 ANQGSEA. Between the trimmed V and J ends, which lost 6 bases and 5 bases, there was a span of 11 bases. The CDR3 nucleotides are TGCAGCGTCGTCCGCCCGGACAATGAGCAGTTCTTC. Encoded protein: CSVVRPDNEQFF.

The chain joins TRBV29-1 to TRBJ1-2; D remains ambiguous. The CDR3 extends over 12 amino acids. The germline CDR1 and CDR2 sequences are SQVTM and ANQGSEA. V lost 6 bases and J lost 7, with 15 bases in between. CDR3 sequence reads: CSVNTVGGGYTF. The CDR3, as DNA: TGCAGCGTCAACACGGTGGGTGGTGGCTACACCTTC.

This clone came up once. The J gene is TRBJ2-6, the V gene TRBV14; D not certain. Trimming cost V 3 bases and J 0 bases, with 12 bases left between them. This CDR3 region has 17 residues. Germline CDR1 and CDR2: SGHDN and FVKESK. The CDR3 DNA sequence: TGTGCCAGCAGCCAGATAAGGCGGCCCTCTGGGGCCAACGTCCTGACTTTC. It specifies CASSQIRRPSGANVLTF.